The rows below give T cell receptor beta chains drawn from one sample of a study of blood T cell repertoires in COVID-19. Data came from immunoSEQ multiplex PCR; TCRdb stores just in-frame clones and leaves some out. The table has 450,000 or so clones, 80% to 95% seen once. Sequencing input: PBMCs or T cells enriched from blood (not recorded which). These receptors originate from a man aged 18 to 35 who had recovered from COVID-19. The CDR3 runs from the conserved cysteine through the conserved F or W. Each record gives: clone size, V gene, J gene, D gene, CDR3 DNA, CDR3 protein. A D gene is named only where the DNA matches it firmly. Clone size is not always given. Where it is, it says once, few, many or a class for expanded clones.

clone_size: -
v_call: TRBV6-4
j_call: TRBJ2-1
d_call: TRBD2
cdr3_nt: TGTGCCAGCAGTGACTCTAGCGGGAGTATCGGTGAGCAGTTCTTC
cdr3_aa: CASSDSSGSIGEQFF

clone_size: once
v_call: TRBV2
j_call: TRBJ2-1
d_call: TRBD2
cdr3_nt: TGTGCCAGCAGTCGAGTTAGCGGGCTAAATGAGCAGTTCTTC
cdr3_aa: CASSRVSGLNEQFF

clone_size: -
v_call: TRBV5-1
j_call: TRBJ1-5
d_call: -
cdr3_nt: TGCGCCAGCAGCTCCTCTGAACAGGGTCGGCCCCAGCATTTT
cdr3_aa: CASSSSEQGRPQHF

clone_size: -
v_call: TRBV7-2
j_call: TRBJ1-5
d_call: TRBD1
cdr3_nt: TGTGCCAGCAGCCCCGACAGGGGACGGGGCAATCAGCCCCAGCATTTT
cdr3_aa: CASSPDRGRGNQPQHF

clone_size: -
v_call: TRBV29-1
j_call: TRBJ2-6
d_call: -
cdr3_nt: TGCAGCGCCCTCACCCCGGACAGGGCCAACGTCCTGACTTTC
cdr3_aa: CSALTPDRANVLTF

clone_size: -
v_call: TRBV4-1
j_call: TRBJ1-2
d_call: TRBD1
cdr3_nt: TGCGCCAGCAGCCAACCCCGGACAGGGGCCAAAGGGTATGGCTACACCTTC
cdr3_aa: CASSQPRTGAKGYGYTF

clone_size: -
v_call: TRBV5-6
j_call: TRBJ2-7
d_call: -
cdr3_nt: TGTGCCAGCAGCTTAATACAGGGATCCTACGAGCAGTACTTC
cdr3_aa: CASSLIQGSYEQYF

clone_size: -
v_call: TRBV19
j_call: TRBJ1-4
d_call: -
cdr3_nt: TGTGCCAGTAGCACCGTGGGCCTTAATGAAAAACTGTTTTTT
cdr3_aa: CASSTVGLNEKLFF

clone_size: -
v_call: TRBV6-5
j_call: TRBJ2-7
d_call: TRBD2
cdr3_nt: TGTGCCAGCAGTTACTCTACCCCTAGCGGGGGTTACGAGCAGTACTTC
cdr3_aa: CASSYSTPSGGYEQYF

clone_size: once
v_call: TRBV5-1
j_call: TRBJ2-3
d_call: TRBD2
cdr3_nt: TGCGCCAGCAGCTTTCGGGTAGCGGGCTCTAGCACAGATACGCAGTATTTT
cdr3_aa: CASSFRVAGSSTDTQYF

clone_size: -
v_call: TRBV28
j_call: TRBJ2-7
d_call: -
cdr3_nt: TGTGCCACCGAAAGCCTCACGAGGGAGCAGTACTTC
cdr3_aa: CATESLTREQYF

clone_size: -
v_call: TRBV7-3
j_call: TRBJ1-1
d_call: TRBD1
cdr3_nt: TGTGCCAGCAGCACAGGGGGCGCGAACCAAGCTTTCTTT
cdr3_aa: CASSTGGANQAFF

clone_size: few
v_call: TRBV30
j_call: TRBJ1-2
d_call: -
cdr3_nt: TGTGCCTGGAGTCGACAGGTCTATGGCTACACCTTC
cdr3_aa: CAWSRQVYGYTF

clone_size: -
v_call: TRBV9
j_call: TRBJ1-6
d_call: TRBD1
cdr3_nt: TGTGCCAGCAGCCCAACAGGGGTAGCGCCCCTCCACTTT
cdr3_aa: CASSPTGVAPLHF

clone_size: -
v_call: TRBV3-1/TRBV3-2
j_call: TRBJ2-7
d_call: TRBD1
cdr3_nt: TGTGCCAGCAGTCCGGGACAGGGGAACGGGCAGTACTTC
cdr3_aa: CASSPGQGNGQYF

clone_size: -
v_call: TRBV2
j_call: TRBJ1-1
d_call: -
cdr3_nt: TGTGCCAGCAAGGAAGGGGGACGGACTGAAGCTTTCTTT
cdr3_aa: CASKEGGRTEAFF

clone_size: -
v_call: TRBV9
j_call: TRBJ1-3
d_call: -
cdr3_nt: TGTGCCAGCAGCGTAGGTCAGGATTCTGGAAACACCATATATTTT
cdr3_aa: CASSVGQDSGNTIYF

clone_size: once
v_call: TRBV7-8
j_call: TRBJ1-1
d_call: -
cdr3_nt: TGTGCCAGCAGCCTAATCCTCGGGGGGAACACTGAAGCTTTCTTT
cdr3_aa: CASSLILGGNTEAFF

clone_size: -
v_call: TRBV5-1
j_call: TRBJ1-6
d_call: TRBD1
cdr3_nt: TGCGCCAGCAGCTTGAGTTCGGGGACAGGGACCAATAATTCACCCCTCCACTTT
cdr3_aa: CASSLSSGTGTNNSPLHF

clone_size: -
v_call: TRBV28
j_call: TRBJ1-5
d_call: TRBD1
cdr3_nt: TGTGCCAGCAGTGACAGGGGAAGCAGCAATCAGCCCCAGCATTTT
cdr3_aa: CASSDRGSSNQPQHF

clone_size: -
v_call: TRBV3-1/TRBV3-2
j_call: TRBJ2-5
d_call: -
cdr3_nt: TGTGCCAGCAGCCAAGATCACGTATCCGGAGAGACCCAGTACTTC
cdr3_aa: CASSQDHVSGETQYF

clone_size: -
v_call: TRBV6-2/TRBV6-3
j_call: TRBJ2-3
d_call: -
cdr3_nt: TGTGCCAGCAGTTCCTCGGGGCGGAGGGACACAGATACGCAGTATTTT
cdr3_aa: CASSSSGRRDTDTQYF

clone_size: -
v_call: TRBV28
j_call: TRBJ2-7
d_call: TRBD2
cdr3_nt: TGTGCCAGCAGTTTCGCGGGAGGATACGTGTACGAGCAGTACTTC
cdr3_aa: CASSFAGGYVYEQYF

clone_size: -
v_call: TRBV2
j_call: TRBJ1-5
d_call: TRBD1
cdr3_nt: TGTGCCAGCAGAGGGACAGGGGACCAGCGGCCCCAGCATTTT
cdr3_aa: CASRGTGDQRPQHF

clone_size: -
v_call: TRBV4-1
j_call: TRBJ2-5
d_call: TRBD2
cdr3_nt: TGCGCCAGCAGCCAGCCTCCTAGCGGGCAAGAGACCCAGTACTTC
cdr3_aa: CASSQPPSGQETQYF

clone_size: -
v_call: TRBV28
j_call: TRBJ2-1
d_call: TRBD1
cdr3_nt: TGTGCCAGCAGTTTGCCCGGGACAGACCTGTACAATGAGCAGTTCTTC
cdr3_aa: CASSLPGTDLYNEQFF

clone_size: -
v_call: TRBV15
j_call: TRBJ1-5
d_call: -
cdr3_nt: TGTGCCACCAGCAGAGATGGGCAGGGGTGGCAGCCCCAGCATTTT
cdr3_aa: CATSRDGQGWQPQHF

clone_size: few
v_call: TRBV7-9
j_call: TRBJ1-2
d_call: -
cdr3_nt: TGTGCCAGCAGCTTAGACGCAGGGGATGGCTACACCTTC
cdr3_aa: CASSLDAGDGYTF

clone_size: -
v_call: TRBV9
j_call: TRBJ2-1
d_call: TRBD2
cdr3_nt: TGTGCCAGCAGCGTAGCACTAGCGGGAAGGTCCTACAATGAGCAGTTCTTC
cdr3_aa: CASSVALAGRSYNEQFF

clone_size: -
v_call: TRBV5-6
j_call: TRBJ2-7
d_call: -
cdr3_nt: TGTGCCAGCAGCTTGTGGCAGGCCACCGCCTACGAGCAGTACTTC
cdr3_aa: CASSLWQATAYEQYF

clone_size: -
v_call: TRBV6-2/TRBV6-3
j_call: TRBJ1-5
d_call: TRBD1
cdr3_nt: TGTGCCAGCAGCCCACCCACCAGGACAGGGGGGATATATCGCAATCAGCCCCAGCATTTT
cdr3_aa: CASSPPTRTGGIYRNQPQHF

clone_size: -
v_call: TRBV6-2/TRBV6-3
j_call: TRBJ2-5
d_call: -
cdr3_nt: TGTGCCAGCAGTTATTTGTCATACCAAGAGACCCAGTACTTC
cdr3_aa: CASSYLSYQETQYF

clone_size: -
v_call: TRBV5-5
j_call: TRBJ2-7
d_call: -
cdr3_nt: TGTGCCAGCAGCCTTACGGGGGCCCCAGGGGGGGAGCAGTACTTC
cdr3_aa: CASSLTGAPGGEQYF

clone_size: -
v_call: TRBV7-9
j_call: TRBJ2-7
d_call: TRBD1
cdr3_nt: TGTGCCAGCAGCTTGCAGGGGGCTCTCTACGAGCAGTACTTC
cdr3_aa: CASSLQGALYEQYF

clone_size: -
v_call: TRBV11-2
j_call: TRBJ1-2
d_call: -
cdr3_nt: TGTGCCAGCAGCTTGGGGCGGGGTCAGTTTTTCTATGGCTACACCTTC
cdr3_aa: CASSLGRGQFFYGYTF

clone_size: -
v_call: TRBV12-3/TRBV12-4
j_call: TRBJ2-2
d_call: -
cdr3_nt: TGTGCCAGCAGTTTAGCAATGTCAGGGGAGCTGTTTTTT
cdr3_aa: CASSLAMSGELFF

clone_size: -
v_call: TRBV7-9
j_call: TRBJ1-1
d_call: -
cdr3_nt: TGTGCCAGCATCCTAGGGGGGAACACTGAAGCTTTCTTT
cdr3_aa: CASILGGNTEAFF

clone_size: once
v_call: TRBV28
j_call: TRBJ1-5
d_call: -
cdr3_nt: TGTGCCAGCACCCTAGGGGGGGCGAGCAATCAGCCCCAGCATTTT
cdr3_aa: CASTLGGASNQPQHF

clone_size: -
v_call: TRBV3-1/TRBV3-2
j_call: TRBJ1-5
d_call: -
cdr3_nt: TGTGCCAGCAGCCAAGGGAAAGGGGGTAGCAATCAGCCCCAGCATTTT
cdr3_aa: CASSQGKGGSNQPQHF

clone_size: -
v_call: TRBV11-2
j_call: TRBJ2-1
d_call: TRBD2
cdr3_nt: TGTGCCAGCAGCTTACCCTTTGCCGGGAGGGAGTACAATGAGCAGTTCTTC
cdr3_aa: CASSLPFAGREYNEQFF

clone_size: -
v_call: TRBV5-1
j_call: TRBJ1-6
d_call: TRBD1
cdr3_nt: TGCGCCAGCAGCTTGACAGGGGTGGGGAATTCACCCCTCCACTTT
cdr3_aa: CASSLTGVGNSPLHF

clone_size: -
v_call: TRBV6-2/TRBV6-3
j_call: TRBJ2-1
d_call: -
cdr3_nt: TGTGCCAGCAGCCCGCAAGGAGGAGGCTTCGGATCCAATGAGCAGTTCTTC
cdr3_aa: CASSPQGGGFGSNEQFF

clone_size: -
v_call: TRBV4-1
j_call: TRBJ2-3
d_call: TRBD2
cdr3_nt: TGCGCCAGCAGCCACCTAGCGGGGGGAACAGATACGCAGTATTTT
cdr3_aa: CASSHLAGGTDTQYF

clone_size: -
v_call: TRBV5-5
j_call: TRBJ2-3
d_call: -
cdr3_nt: TGTGCCAGCAGCACCTCCCCGGGGTTAAGTCCAGATACGCAGTATTTT
cdr3_aa: CASSTSPGLSPDTQYF

clone_size: -
v_call: TRBV5-1
j_call: TRBJ2-5
d_call: TRBD2
cdr3_nt: TGCGCCAGCAGCTTGGTCCAGCGGGAGGGCGTCGCACAAGAGACCCAGTACTTC
cdr3_aa: CASSLVQREGVAQETQYF

clone_size: -
v_call: TRBV27
j_call: TRBJ1-4
d_call: TRBD1
cdr3_nt: TGTGCCAGCACGACAGGGGCGAACCTTGGTGAAAAACTGTTTTTT
cdr3_aa: CASTTGANLGEKLFF

clone_size: -
v_call: TRBV18
j_call: TRBJ1-4
d_call: TRBD1
cdr3_nt: TGTGCCAGCTCAGGACCGGGACAGGCTGGGGAAAAACTGTTTTTT
cdr3_aa: CASSGPGQAGEKLFF

clone_size: -
v_call: TRBV3-1/TRBV3-2
j_call: TRBJ2-4
d_call: -
cdr3_nt: TGTGCCGGCAGCCTACGACTAGAACGTGGAAACATTCAGTACTTC
cdr3_aa: CAGSLRLERGNIQYF

clone_size: -
v_call: TRBV19
j_call: TRBJ1-1
d_call: -
cdr3_nt: TGTGCCAGTATTCCACGACAGAAAGGAGAAGCTTTCTTT
cdr3_aa: CASIPRQKGEAFF

clone_size: -
v_call: TRBV30
j_call: TRBJ2-7
d_call: TRBD2
cdr3_nt: TGTGCCTGGAGTCCCGGGACTAGCATCTACGAGCAGTACTTC
cdr3_aa: CAWSPGTSIYEQYF